Following are 8 T cell receptor beta chains from one sample sequenced in a study of T cells in pancreatic ductal adenocarcinoma (dated by TCRdb to 2015 to 2018). The method behind the library was the immunoSEQ multiplex PCR assay. In its TCRdb copy, this immuneACCESS table keeps in-frame sequences only and misses some clones. Where compared with another copy, unresolved V genes explain less than half of these, and the others have no known cause. The sample includes about 98,000 clones, with around 96% observed a single time. Roughly 3.1% of the sample comes from the top ten. Pancreatic ductal adenocarcinoma patients who had undergone surgery without neoadjuvant therapy were selected. Input material: PBMCs. The receptors derive from a human donor with pancreatic ductal adenocarcinoma.

The chain carries TRBV4-2 and TRBJ2-7; D is possibly TRBD2 (6 bases). The CDR3 contains 16 residues. V was trimmed by 0 bases and J by 0 bases, leaving 12 bases between them. CDR1 LGHNA and CDR2 YNFKEQ come from the germline V gene. CDR3 DNA sequence: TGTGCCAGCAGCCAAGAGCTGGCGGGGACCTCCTACGAGCAGTACTTC. Translated: CASSQELAGTSYEQYF.

CDR3 bases: TGTGCCAGTAGTATGCCCCGAAGCGGACCCAGGGGGGATGAGCAGTTCTTC. This codes for CASSMPRSGPRGDEQFF. V usage is TRBV19 and J usage is TRBJ2-1; tentative D call: TRBD1 (7 bases). This CDR3 spans 17 amino acids. V was cut by 3 bases and J by 8 bases, with 23 bases left in between. The V gene's germline CDR1 is LNHDA and CDR2 SQIVND (reference sequence).

V gene TRBV6-4 combines with J gene TRBJ1-1; D gene unclear. Germline loops: CDR1 MRHNA, CDR2 SNTAGT. CDR3 length: 14 residues. Trimming took 3 bases from V and 1 from J, leaving 9 bases between them. DNA of the CDR3: TGTGCCAGCAGTGAAGACACCCGGAACACTGAAGCTTTCTTT. Translation: CASSEDTRNTEAFF.

This chain connects TRBV27 to TRBJ2-5, with D uncertain. From germline, CDR1 is MNHEY and CDR2 SMNVEV (reference sequence). The V end lost 6 bases, the J end lost 5 bases, and 13 bases lay between the germline ends. CDR3 length: 13 amino acids. CDR3 loop: CASRATGSETQYF. CDR3 sequence (DNA): TGTGCCAGCAGAGCGACTGGATCTGAGACCCAGTACTTC.

The genes are TRBV9 and TRBJ2-7; TRBD1 matches 9 bases. The CDR3 length is 14 residues. The V segment lost 4 bases and the J segment 5 bases; nucleotides outside the gene matches: 7. Germline assignment: CDR1 SGDLS and CDR2 YYNGEE. The CDR3, as DNA: TGTGCCAGCAGCTTTGGACAGGGGAAAGACGAGCAGTACTTC. Its translation: CASSFGQGKDEQYF.

V is TRBV30 and J is TRBJ2-1; D gene ambiguous. The CDR3 loop spans 15 amino acids. The V end lost 0 bases, the J end lost 7 bases, and 16 bases lay between the germline ends. CDR1 GTSNPN and CDR2 SVGIG come from the germline V gene (reference sequence). The CDR3 is CAWSVLLESMNEQFF. The CDR3 DNA reads TGTGCCTGGAGTGTACTCCTTGAAAGCATGAATGAGCAGTTCTTC.

The chain links TRBV5-4 to TRBJ2-5; D call uncertain. Per the germline V gene, CDR1 is SGHNT and CDR2 is YYREEE (reference sequence). There are 16 residues in the CDR3. V was pared by 1 base and J by 2 bases, with 15 bases between. The CDR3 loop is CASSLSPQLQQETQYF. CDR3 nucleotides: TGTGCCAGCAGCTTGTCCCCACAGTTACAACAAGAGACCCAGTACTTC.

A single count supports this clone. The chain couples TRBV4-2 to TRBJ2-2; D gene uncertain. This CDR3 has 17 residues. Germline assignment: CDR1 LGHNA and CDR2 YNFKEQ. V lost 4 bases to trimming and J lost 0 bases, with 15 bases between them. The CDR3: CASSLWALEANTGELFF. CDR3 DNA: TGTGCCAGCAGCCTTTGGGCGCTGGAAGCGAACACCGGGGAGCTGTTTTTT.